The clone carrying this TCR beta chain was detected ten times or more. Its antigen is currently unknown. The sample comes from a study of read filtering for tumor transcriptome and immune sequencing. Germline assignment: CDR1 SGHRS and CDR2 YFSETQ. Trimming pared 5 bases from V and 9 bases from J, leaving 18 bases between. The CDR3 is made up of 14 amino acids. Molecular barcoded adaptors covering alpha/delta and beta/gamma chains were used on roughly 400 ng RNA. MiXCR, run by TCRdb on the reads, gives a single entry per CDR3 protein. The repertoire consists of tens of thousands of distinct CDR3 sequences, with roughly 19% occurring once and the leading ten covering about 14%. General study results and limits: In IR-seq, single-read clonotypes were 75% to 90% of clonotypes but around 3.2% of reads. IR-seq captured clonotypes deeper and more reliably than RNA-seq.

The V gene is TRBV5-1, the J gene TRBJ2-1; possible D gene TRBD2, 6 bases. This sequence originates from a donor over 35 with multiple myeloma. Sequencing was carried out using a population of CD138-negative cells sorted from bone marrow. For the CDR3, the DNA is TGCGCCAGCAGAGCGACTCCCGGGGAGGTTGAGCAGTTCTTC. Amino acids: CASRATPGEVEQFF.